This TCR beta chain originates from a study of beta chain features in type 1 diabetes. Whole-study context: No age, gender or cell yield differences were seen between patients and healthy donors. Study results and limitations: At VDJ recombination sites, type 1 diabetes patients had fewer insertions and more deleted nucleotides. Reads derived from cDNA could over-represent cells showing high TCR expression. TCRB CDR3s were moderately but significantly shorter in Type 1 diabetes patients in all four CD4+ subsets. Whether TCRB rearrangement is influenced by HLA type went unresolved here.

Expressed TCRB transcripts were sequenced after all isolated RNA was converted to cDNA. The protocol was immunoSEQ multiplex PCR, while the TCRdb copy is restricted to in-frame clones and leaves out a portion. Of 200,000 to 250,000 clones listed, approximately 13% are singletons. Regarding this clone: Its specificity is unknown.

Trimming took off 0 bases at V and 0 bases at J, with 14 bases between the two ends. The V gene's germline CDR1 is LNHNV and CDR2 YYDKDF (reference sequence). The CDR3 is 17 amino acids. The chain combines TRBV15 with TRBJ1-1; possibly TRBD1 for D (5 bases). Specimen: naive CD4+ T cells from blood. The receptor's source is a man aged 30-40 years with type 1 diabetes. The CDR3 region has the DNA TGTGCCACCAGCAGAGATCTTACGGCAGGGATGAACACTGAAGCTTTCTTT. This codes for CATSRDLTAGMNTEAFF.